Listed here are 2 T cell receptor beta chains from one sample, sequenced in a study of blood T cell repertoires in COVID-19. Libraries were prepared by immunoSEQ multiplex PCR; TCRdb keeps only in-frame clonotypes and omits some of them. The sample has nearly 40,000 clones; roughly 78% are singletons. Source material: peripheral blood. Receptors were obtained from an older man with active or convalescent COVID-19.

The table lists this clone with a few counts. The J gene is TRBJ2-2, the V gene TRBV19; 8 bases agree with TRBD1. The CDR3 has 14 amino acids. Germline CDR1 LNHDA, CDR2 SQIVND (reference sequence). After removal of 8 bases from V and 6 bases from J, the junction contained 8 bases not matched to a gene. The CDR3 DNA is TGTGCCAGTCTCCGGGACAGGCCCCCCGGGGAGCTGTTTTTT. Its protein is CASLRDRPPGELFF.

V usage is TRBV28 and J usage is TRBJ1-5, with 8 bases fitting TRBD1. The length of the CDR3 is 15 residues. The germline CDR1 and CDR2 sequences are MDHEN and SYDVKM. With 5 bases clipped from V and 2 bases from J, the junction kept 5 bases outside the gene matches. This CDR3 is CASSPGQGGNQPQHF. The CDR3 DNA reads TGTGCCAGCAGTCCCGGACAGGGCGGCAATCAGCCCCAGCATTTT.